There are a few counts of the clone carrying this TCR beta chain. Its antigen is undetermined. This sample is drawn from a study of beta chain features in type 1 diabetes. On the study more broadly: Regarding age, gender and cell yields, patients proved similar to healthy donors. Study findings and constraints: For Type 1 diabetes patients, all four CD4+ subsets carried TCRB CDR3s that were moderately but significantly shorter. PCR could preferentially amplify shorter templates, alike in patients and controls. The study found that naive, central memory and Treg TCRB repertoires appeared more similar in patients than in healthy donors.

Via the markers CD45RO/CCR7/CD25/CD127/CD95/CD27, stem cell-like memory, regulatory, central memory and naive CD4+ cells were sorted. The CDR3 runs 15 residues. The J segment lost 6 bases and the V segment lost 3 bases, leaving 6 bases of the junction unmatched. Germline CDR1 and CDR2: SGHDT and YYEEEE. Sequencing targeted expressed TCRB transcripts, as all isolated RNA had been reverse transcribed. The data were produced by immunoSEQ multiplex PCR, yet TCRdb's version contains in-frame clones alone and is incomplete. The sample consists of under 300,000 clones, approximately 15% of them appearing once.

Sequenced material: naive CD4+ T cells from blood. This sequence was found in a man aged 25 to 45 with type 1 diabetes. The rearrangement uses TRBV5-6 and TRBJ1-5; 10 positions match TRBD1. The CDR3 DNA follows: TGTGCCAGCAGCTCGGGACAGGGGATTGTTCAGCCCCAGCATTTT. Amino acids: CASSSGQGIVQPQHF.